Shown below are 2 T cell receptor beta chains from a single sample sequenced in a study of OX40 agonist ivuxolimab in advanced cancers. Clones were sequenced by immunoSEQ multiplex PCR, and TCRdb holds only the in-frame ones, with some missing. Seen here are about 73,000 clones, 85% to 90% observed once, and the top ten hold about 0.53%. The sequenced sample was CD4+ or CD8+ T cells sorted from blood, obtained in a trial of the OX40 agonist ivuxolimab. These receptors were taken from an adult with an advanced solid tumor such as melanoma, head and neck, liver or kidney cancer.

V and J are TRBV5-4 and TRBJ2-5, with D tentatively TRBD2 (6 bases). The CDR3 loop spans 16 amino acids. Trimming stripped 0 bases from V and 1 base from J, with 13 bases between. Germline assignment: CDR1 SGHNT and CDR2 YYREEE (reference sequence). The CDR3 region is CASSLGRSSVQETQYF. As DNA, the CDR3 is TGTGCCAGCAGCTTGGGTCGGTCTAGCGTCCAAGAGACCCAGTACTTC. The complete variable domain, with remaining parts taken from reference TRBV5-4 and TRBJ2-5, reads ETGVTQSPTHLIKTRGQQVTLRCSSQSGHNTVSWYQQALGQGPQFIFQYYREEENGRGNFPPRFSGLQFPNYSSELNVNALELDDSALYLCASSLGRSSVQETQYFGPGTRLLVL.

The chain recombines TRBV21-1 with TRBJ2-7; the D segment call TRBD1 is taken from the table without a DNA check. TRBV21-1 is given as a pseudogene. CDR3 length: 13 amino acids. CDR3 sequence reads: CASSERWPCEQYF. In nucleotides, the CDR3 is TGTGCCAGCAGTGAACGCTGGCCCTGCGAGCAGTACTTC.